The rows below give T cell receptor beta chains drawn from one sample of a study of blood T cells in healthy people across ages. TCRdb re-called the 5' RACE reads with MiXCR, one entry per CDR3 protein. The sample lists some 1,500,000 distinct CDR3 sequences; roughly 43% were seen once. Sequencing was done on a sample of blood. The receptors stem from a woman aged 18-30 years in good health. CDR3s include the opening cysteine and the closing phenylalanine or tryptophan. Not every row has a clone size; where given, it reads once, few, many or a size class.

few | TRBJ1-1 | TRBV29-1 | CSVRVNTEAFF
- | TRBJ1-1 | TRBV12-3/TRBV12-4 | CASSLRTGGMAEAFF
few | TRBJ1-1 | TRBV28 | CASSFHAWDRGTNTEAFF
once | TRBJ2-5 | TRBV7-2 | CASSHRGPFGDNEQYF
once | TRBJ1-2 | TRBV19 | CASSIFSGTGAERYTF
- | TRBJ1-1 | TRBV5-1 | CASSLTETGLEAFF
- | TRBJ2-7 | TRBV6-6 | CASSYSYSQTYEQYF
- | TRBJ1-6 | TRBV18 | CASSPLENNSPLHF
- | TRBJ2-5 | TRBV9 | CASSGPNHEQYF
- | TRBJ1-4 | TRBV29-1 | CSAGVKGEKLFF
few | TRBJ2-3 | TRBV27 | CASSLRGADLTDTQYF
- | TRBJ2-1 | TRBV27 | CASSPQGFLYEQFF
- | TRBJ2-7 | TRBV21-1 | CASSKVEDYSYEQYF
- | TRBJ2-1 | TRBV27 | CASSLSGGDTYNEQFF
- | TRBJ1-3 | TRBV3-1 | CASSEAGRLATNTIYF
few | TRBJ2-7 | TRBV29-1 | CSVLTPYEQYF
- | TRBJ2-1 | TRBV5-5 | CASSLELTSGRREQFF
few | TRBJ2-7 | TRBV20-1 | CSAFAPLFYEQYF
- | TRBJ2-3 | TRBV2 | CASVVVMWDTQYF
few | TRBJ1-5 | TRBV7-8 | CASTSGGNQPQHF
few | TRBJ2-3 | TRBV6-5 | CASSYPNGDTQYF
- | TRBJ1-6 | TRBV7-9 | CASSVGRTSYNSPLHF
- | TRBJ2-3 | TRBV5-1 | CASSLAGTGYTDTQYF
- | TRBJ2-4 | TRBV7-2 | CASSSGEPLEQYF